This T cell receptor (beta chain) was retrieved from a study of regulatory T cells in long-lasting Graves disease. On this clonotype itself: The antigen remains unidentified. This may come from a read error, since a much larger clone is one base off.

Study-level results: Only peripheral blood was studied, not thyroid tissue. A reduction in accuracy may have resulted from the small sample size. Among the persistent patients, approximately 2,900 public clonotypes were shared, more than the 850 to 1,000 shared among new patients.

Time point denoted: newly diagnosed GD, antithyroid drugs for less than 3 months. Following extraction of RNA from PBMCs, that RNA was used to make the TCR library. Building the TCR beta libraries relied on iRepertoire HTBI primers, and CDR3 regions underwent Arm-PCR. Under the authors' procedure: The samples included approximately 62 TRBV and roughly 14 TRBJ segments. MiXCR was run by TCRdb on the multiplex PCR reads, yielding one entry per CDR3 protein. The authors' filters were not applied to this entry. In the table there are about 300,000 distinct CDR3 sequences, 15% to 20% of which are singletons. The length of the CDR3 is 14 residues. Trimming shortened V by 9 bases and J by 8 bases, and 20 bases separated the two germline ends. The germline CDR1 and CDR2 sequences are WSHSY and SAAADI.

The chain joins TRBV10-2 to TRBJ2-4, with D maybe TRBD1 (5 bases). The sequence came from a female donor with Graves disease. Specimen: peripheral blood mononuclear cells (PBMCs), collected at new diagnosis, from a patient treated with antithyroid drugs. CDR3 sequence: CASVALAGSDIQYF. CDR3 in DNA: TGCGCCAGTGTCGCCCTGGCAGGGTCGGACATTCAGTACTTC.